This passage covers 23 T cell receptor beta chains from one sample sequenced in a study of CD8+CD57+ T cells in acquired aplastic anemia (dated by TCRdb to the late 2010s). The sequencing machine was an Illumina HiSeq 2000. TCR beta VDJ combination and CDR3 sequence profiling used genomic DNA as the template. TCRdb's own reprocessing of the public reads used fastp at Q25 and MiXCR and kept productive beta chains. Each record represents a unique CDR3 protein, reported with the most common genes and DNA among its rows. Recorded for this sample are some 200,000 distinct CDR3 sequences; more than 55% of them occurred a single time. Of the sample, around 58% is held by the ten largest clones. Flow cytometry had shown CD8+CD57+ cell expansion in the patients selected for sequencing. The sequenced sample consisted of sorted CD4+, CD8+, or CD8+CD57+ T cells (not recorded which) from PBMCs. The receptors originated from a human donor with aplastic anemia.

The chain carries TRBV2 and TRBJ1-3; the D gene is possibly TRBD1 (5 bases). The length of the CDR3 is 16 residues. The germline gives CDR1 SNHLY, CDR2 FYNNEI. V was cut by 6 bases and J by 10 bases, with 25 bases left in between. The CDR3 bases are TGTGCCAGCAGCTTGACAGACACCCGTCCCCCGCAGACCATATATTTT. It translates to CASSLTDTRPPQTIYF.

This chain connects TRBV10-3 to TRBJ2-4; TRBD1 matches 8 bases. The V gene end was trimmed by 1 base and the J gene end by 3 bases; junction bases not matched to a gene: 2. Germline-derived CDR1 and CDR2 are ENHRY and SYGVKD. The CDR3 covers 15 residues. The CDR3, as DNA: TGTGCCATCAGTGAGTACAGGGGGGACAAAAACATTCAGTACTTC. It translates to CAISEYRGDKNIQYF.

The chain uses TRBV25-1 and TRBJ1-2; a weak D match, TRBD1 (6 bases). V gave up 5 bases and J gave up 5 bases, with 18 bases separating them. This CDR3 is built from 15 residues. CDR1 is MGHDK, CDR2 SYGVNS, per germline. CDR3: CASSFSDRPAYGYTF. The CDR3, as DNA: TGTGCCAGCAGTTTCTCCGACAGGCCCGCGTATGGCTACACCTTC.

This clonotype was recorded once. The chain couples TRBV19 to TRBJ2-7; 7 nucleotides match TRBD2. CDR3 length: 13 residues. Looked up from germline, CDR1 is LNHDA and CDR2 is SQIVND (reference sequence). The ends lost 7 bases at V and 5 bases at J; junction bases unmatched: 8. As DNA, the CDR3 is TGTGCCAGTACTCCGGGGGGTAAAAACGAGCAGTACTTC. Its protein product is CASTPGGKNEQYF.

This chain links TRBV11-2 with TRBJ2-2; D gene ambiguous. Trimming cost V 5 bases and J 5 bases, with 9 bases left between them. CDR1 SGHAT and CDR2 FQNNGV come from the germline V gene. This CDR3 is 13 amino acids long. DNA for the CDR3: TGTGCCAGCAGCCACGGGCGGACCGGGGAGCTGTTTTTT. Translating gives CASSHGRTGELFF.

The rearrangement links TRBV3-1 to TRBJ1-1; D perhaps matches TRBD1 (6 bases). The CDR3 length is 17 residues. V lost 3 bases and J lost 3, with 20 bases in between. The germline gives CDR1 LGHDT, CDR2 YNNKEL (reference sequence). The CDR3 region has the DNA TGTGCCAGCAGCCATCCCGGCTTGACAGGAATACACACTGAAGCTTTCTTT. Translating it yields CASSHPGLTGIHTEAFF.

Only a few counts were recorded for this clonotype. This chain links TRBV12-3 or TRBV12-4 with TRBJ1-5, with D perhaps matching TRBD1 (5 bases). V was cut by 6 bases and J by 4 bases, with 10 bases left in between. This CDR3 contains 13 residues. The CDR3 coding sequence is TGTGCCAGCAGGCAGGGTTCGAATCAGCCCCAGCATTTT. Its translation is CASRQGSNQPQHF.

This clonotype has more than one count but fewer than ten. The chain carries TRBV7-6 and TRBJ1-4; unclear D gene. Germline loops: CDR1 SGHVS, CDR2 FNYEAQ. This CDR3 spans 14 amino acids. Trimming took off 5 bases at V and 8 bases at J, with 15 bases between the two ends. The DNA of the CDR3 is TGTGCCAGCAGCCCGCAAGTAGGAGGGGAAAAACTGTTTTTT. Translation gives CASSPQVGGEKLFF.

This clonotype is a singleton in its sample. The chain carries TRBV13 and TRBJ2-4; 7 bases are a match to TRBD2. V shed 5 bases and J 2 bases; nucleotides not matched to a gene: 9. Germline V gene sequence: CDR1 PRHDT, CDR2 FYEKMQ (reference sequence). This CDR3 has 16 amino acids. The CDR3 spells CASSPLGGESKNIQYF. CDR3 DNA sequence: TGTGCCAGCAGCCCTCTGGGAGGGGAATCCAAAAACATTCAGTACTTC.

The gene calls are TRBV9 and TRBJ2-1; D is possibly TRBD1 or TRBD2 (5 bases each). V lost 2 bases to trimming and J lost 3 bases, with 21 bases between them. CDR1 is SGDLS, CDR2 YYNGEE, per germline. This CDR3 is 18 amino acids long. DNA for the CDR3: TGTGCCAGCAGCGTGGCCTCTGGGAATGGGGGTTACTACAATGAGCAGTTCTTC. Translating it yields CASSVASGNGGYYNEQFF.

CDR3 residues: CASSEADRGTEAFF. CDR3 DNA sequence: TGTGCCAGCAGTGAAGCGGACAGGGGGACTGAAGCTTTCTTT. The chain uses TRBV6-1 and TRBJ1-1; 10 bases align to TRBD1. Germline-derived CDR1 and CDR2 are MNHNS and SASEGT. The CDR3 totals 14 residues. The V and J ends lost 0 bases and 5 bases, in that order; junction bases with no gene match: 0.

Points on this clonotype: Its ends do not fully match the called genes, so a read error is possible. The gene calls are TRBV12-3 or TRBV12-4 and TRBJ2-2, with D possibly being TRBD1 or TRBD2 (5 bases each). There are 19 residues in the CDR3. The CDR3 DNA is TGTGCCAGCAGATTAGAGGGTCCCCAGGGCTGTGCGAACACCGGGGAGCTGTTTTTT. Translated: CASRLEGPQGCANTGELFF.

This sequence joins TRBV7-9 and TRBJ2-7, with D perhaps matching TRBD1 or TRBD2 (5 bases each). Germline V CDR1 and CDR2: SEHNR, FQNEAQ (reference sequence). CDR3 length equals 15 residues. V lost 5 bases and J 0 bases, leaving 14 bases between the germline ends. Here the CDR3 reads CASSPNGTVSYEQYF. The DNA for the CDR3 is TGTGCCAGCAGCCCCAACGGGACGGTCTCCTACGAGCAGTACTTC.

There are many counts of this clonotype. The chain uses TRBV6-4 and TRBJ1-1, with a weak D call TRBD1 (6 bases). The germline V gene has CDR1 MRHNA and CDR2 SNTAGT. CDR3 length: 13 amino acids. The germline V and J ends were trimmed by 2 bases and 5 bases, with 9 bases remaining between them. The CDR3 nucleotides are TGTGCCAGCAGTGACAGGGGGGAAACTGAAGCTTTCTTT. Protein sequence: CASSDRGETEAFF.

CDR3 in amino acids: CASSPRYGMNTEAFF. CDR3 sequence (DNA): TGTGCCAGCAGCCCTCGATACGGTATGAACACTGAAGCTTTCTTT. The V call is TRBV7-9, the J call TRBJ1-1; D is unresolved. Trimming removed 5 bases at V and 0 bases at J, with 13 bases between. The CDR3 contains 15 residues. The germline CDR1 and CDR2 sequences are SEHNR and FQNEAQ (reference sequence).

This clonotype was found many times. The chain combines TRBV6-1 with TRBJ2-7, with 11 bases aligning to TRBD1. V trimming: 1 base; J trimming: 2 bases; junction bases outside the gene matches: 1. CDR3 size: 15 residues. The germline V gene has CDR1 MNHNS and CDR2 SASEGT. DNA of the CDR3: TGTGCCAGCAGTGAAGTGGGACAGGGGGCCTACGAGCAGTACTTC. Its translation: CASSEVGQGAYEQYF.

This clonotype appeared a few times. CDR3 amino acids: CATSARDSLRYEQYF. The CDR3 coding sequence is TGTGCCACCAGCGCTAGGGACAGTTTAAGGTACGAGCAGTACTTC. The chain uses TRBV15 and TRBJ2-7, with 7 positions matching TRBD1. Unmatched junction bases numbered 11, after V lost 5 bases and J lost 4 bases. The CDR3 is 15 amino acids. CDR1 LNHNV and CDR2 YYDKDF come from the germline V gene (reference sequence).

V usage is TRBV7-8 and J usage is TRBJ1-5, with TRBD1 matching 7 bases. The CDR3 is 13 residues long. The junction had 13 bases not matched to a gene; V was cut back by 5 bases and J by 15 bases. Germline V gene lookup returns CDR1 SGHVS and CDR2 FQNEAQ. The CDR3 sequence: CASSAPPGQLMHF. The CDR3 DNA sequence: TGTGCCAGCAGCGCCCCCCCGGGACAGCTTATGCATTTT.

The V and J genes are TRBV7-9 and TRBJ1-6; 8 bases match TRBD1. The CDR3 has 15 residues. Losses at the gene ends were 5 bases for V and 7 bases for J; bases not matched to a gene: 7. CDR1 and CDR2 (germline): SEHNR, FQNEAQ (reference sequence). CDR3 in DNA: TGTGCCAGCAGCCCGGGGACAGGTGGCAATTCACCCCTCCACTTT. It yields the protein CASSPGTGGNSPLHF.

The V call is TRBV7-8, the J call TRBJ2-7, with 7 bases matching TRBD1. CDR3 length equals 14 residues. Germline CDR1 SGHVS, CDR2 FQNEAQ. Trimming removed 2 bases from V and 4 bases from J; junction bases left unmatched: 5. The chain's CDR3 is CASSLSGGRYEQYF. CDR3 coding DNA: TGTGCCAGCAGCTTATCAGGGGGTAGATACGAGCAGTACTTC.

The CDR3 spells CASSLALAGGTGELFF. Here the CDR3 DNA reads TGTGCCAGCAGCTTAGCATTAGCGGGAGGCACCGGGGAGCTGTTTTTT. The chain carries TRBV7-9 and TRBJ2-2; TRBD2 agrees at 10 bases. J gave up 4 bases and V 0 bases, and 2 bases lay outside the gene matches. CDR1 is SEHNR and CDR2 is FQNEAQ in the germline V gene (reference sequence). This CDR3 comprises 16 residues.

The DNA for the CDR3 is TGTGCCAGCAGCCTAGTTTCGTGGAACACTGAAGCTTTCTTT. Its translation: CASSLVSWNTEAFF. The chain uses TRBV9 and TRBJ1-1; D unclear. CDR1 is SGDLS, CDR2 YYNGEE, per germline. V dropped 4 bases and J dropped 1 base, with 11 bases sitting between them. The CDR3 is 14 amino acids.

The chain joins TRBV7-2 to TRBJ2-7, with 7 bases lining up with TRBD2. The CDR3 is 14 amino acids. The trim removed 5 bases at V and 2 bases at J, leaving 6 bases unmatched. The germline gives CDR1 SGHTA, CDR2 FQGNSA. In DNA form, the CDR3 reads TGTGCCAGCAGCCTGACGGGGGGAACCTACGAGCAGTACTTC. Amino acid sequence: CASSLTGGTYEQYF.